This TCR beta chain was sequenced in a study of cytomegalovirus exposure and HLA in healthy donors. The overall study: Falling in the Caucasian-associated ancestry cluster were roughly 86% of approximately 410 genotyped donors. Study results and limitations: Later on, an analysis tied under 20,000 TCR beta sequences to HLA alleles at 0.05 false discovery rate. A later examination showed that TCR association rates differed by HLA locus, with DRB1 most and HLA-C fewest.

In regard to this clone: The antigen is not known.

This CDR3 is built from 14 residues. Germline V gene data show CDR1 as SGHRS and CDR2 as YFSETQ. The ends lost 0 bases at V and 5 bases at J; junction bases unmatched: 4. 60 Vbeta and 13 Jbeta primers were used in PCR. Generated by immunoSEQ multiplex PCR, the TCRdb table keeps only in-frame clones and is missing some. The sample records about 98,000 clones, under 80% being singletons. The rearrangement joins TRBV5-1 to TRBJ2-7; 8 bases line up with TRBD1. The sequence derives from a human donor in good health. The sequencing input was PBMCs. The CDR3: CASSLGTGPDEQYF. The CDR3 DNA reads TGCGCCAGCAGCTTGGGGACAGGGCCTGACGAGCAGTACTTC.